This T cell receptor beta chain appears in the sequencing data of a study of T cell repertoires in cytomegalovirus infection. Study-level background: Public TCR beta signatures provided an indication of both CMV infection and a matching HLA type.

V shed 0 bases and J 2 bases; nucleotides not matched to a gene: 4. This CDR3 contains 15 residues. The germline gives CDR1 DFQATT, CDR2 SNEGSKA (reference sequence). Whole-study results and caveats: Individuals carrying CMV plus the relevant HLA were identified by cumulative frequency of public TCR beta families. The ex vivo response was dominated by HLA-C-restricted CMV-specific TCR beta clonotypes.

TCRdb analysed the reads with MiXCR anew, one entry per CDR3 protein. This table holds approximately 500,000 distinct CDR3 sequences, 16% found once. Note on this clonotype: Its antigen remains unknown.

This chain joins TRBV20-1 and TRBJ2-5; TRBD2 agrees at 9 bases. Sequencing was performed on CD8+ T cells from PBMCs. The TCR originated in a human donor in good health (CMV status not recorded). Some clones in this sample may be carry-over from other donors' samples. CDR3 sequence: CSARDPSGDQETQYF. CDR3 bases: TGCAGTGCTAGAGATCCTAGCGGGGATCAAGAGACCCAGTACTTC.